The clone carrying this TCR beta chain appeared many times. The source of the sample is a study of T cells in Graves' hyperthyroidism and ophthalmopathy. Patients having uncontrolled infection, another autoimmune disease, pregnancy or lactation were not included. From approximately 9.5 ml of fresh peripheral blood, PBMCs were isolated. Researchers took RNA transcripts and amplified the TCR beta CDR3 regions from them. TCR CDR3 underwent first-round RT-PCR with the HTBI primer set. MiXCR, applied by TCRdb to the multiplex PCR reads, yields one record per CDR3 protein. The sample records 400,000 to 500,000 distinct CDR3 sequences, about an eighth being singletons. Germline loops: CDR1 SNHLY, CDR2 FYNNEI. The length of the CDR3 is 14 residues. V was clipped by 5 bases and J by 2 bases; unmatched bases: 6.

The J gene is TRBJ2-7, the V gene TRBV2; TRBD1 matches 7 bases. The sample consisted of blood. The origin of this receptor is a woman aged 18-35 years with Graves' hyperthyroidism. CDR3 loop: CASSWTGPAYEQYF. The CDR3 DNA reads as TGTGCCAGCAGTTGGACAGGACCCGCCTACGAGCAGTACTTC.